This TCR beta chain originates from a study of T cell repertoires in cytomegalovirus infection. TCRdb redid the calling of the reads with MiXCR, one entry per CDR3 protein. The sample holds about 740,000 distinct CDR3 sequences, 35% seen once. This CDR3 region has 15 residues. With 3 bases removed from V and 4 bases from J, the gap between germline ends came to 12 bases. The germline V gene encodes CDR1 KGHSH and CDR2 LQKENI. This TCR was sampled from a human donor in good health (CMV status not recorded). Some clones in this sample may be carry-over from other donors' samples. Material: PBMCs. The chain couples TRBV18 to TRBJ2-2; unclear D gene. The CDR3 region is CASSPGKRRTGELFF. The DNA of the CDR3 is TGTGCCAGCTCACCTGGGAAAAGGCGCACCGGGGAGCTGTTTTTT.